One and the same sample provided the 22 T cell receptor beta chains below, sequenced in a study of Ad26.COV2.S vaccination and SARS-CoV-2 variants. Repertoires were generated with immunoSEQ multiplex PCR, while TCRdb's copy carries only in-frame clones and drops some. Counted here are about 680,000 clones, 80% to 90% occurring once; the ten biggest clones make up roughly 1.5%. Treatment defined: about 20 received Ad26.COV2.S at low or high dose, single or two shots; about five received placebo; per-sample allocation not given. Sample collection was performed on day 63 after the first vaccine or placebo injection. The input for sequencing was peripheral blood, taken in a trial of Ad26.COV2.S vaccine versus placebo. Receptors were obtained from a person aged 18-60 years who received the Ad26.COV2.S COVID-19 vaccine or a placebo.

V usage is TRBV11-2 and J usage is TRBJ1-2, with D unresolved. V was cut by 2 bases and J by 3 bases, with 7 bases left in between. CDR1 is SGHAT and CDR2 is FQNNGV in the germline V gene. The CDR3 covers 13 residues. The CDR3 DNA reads TGTGCCAGCAGCTTAAGGCAGGACTATGGCTACACCTTC. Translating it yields CASSLRQDYGYTF.

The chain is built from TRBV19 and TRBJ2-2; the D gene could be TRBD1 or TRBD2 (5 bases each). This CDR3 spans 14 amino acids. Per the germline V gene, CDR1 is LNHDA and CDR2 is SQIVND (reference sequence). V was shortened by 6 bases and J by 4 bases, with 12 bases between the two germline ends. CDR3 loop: CASRGTLLTGELFF. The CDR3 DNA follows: TGTGCCAGTAGGGGGACCTTACTCACCGGGGAGCTGTTTTTT. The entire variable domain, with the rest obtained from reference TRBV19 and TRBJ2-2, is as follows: DGGITQSPKYLFRKEGQNVTLSCEQNLNHDAMYWYRQDPGQGLRLIYYSQIVNDFQKGDIAEGYSVSREKKESFPLTVTSAQKNPTAFYLCASRGTLLTGELFFGEGSRLTVL.

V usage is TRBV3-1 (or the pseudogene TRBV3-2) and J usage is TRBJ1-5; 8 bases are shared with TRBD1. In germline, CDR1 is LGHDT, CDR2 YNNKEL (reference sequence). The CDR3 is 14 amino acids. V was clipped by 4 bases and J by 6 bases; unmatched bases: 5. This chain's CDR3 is CASSPGQGGQPQHF. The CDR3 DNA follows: TGTGCCAGCAGCCCCGGACAGGGTGGTCAGCCCCAGCATTTT.

The CDR3 loop is CASSVDQGRSPLHF. In nucleotides, the CDR3 is TGTGCCAGCAGCGTCGACCAGGGGAGGTCACCCCTCCACTTT. The rearrangement joins TRBV9 to TRBJ1-6; D might be TRBD1 (6 bases). Trimming took 2 bases from V and 10 from J, leaving 13 bases between them. CDR1 and CDR2 from the germline V gene are SGDLS and YYNGEE. This CDR3 region has 14 residues.

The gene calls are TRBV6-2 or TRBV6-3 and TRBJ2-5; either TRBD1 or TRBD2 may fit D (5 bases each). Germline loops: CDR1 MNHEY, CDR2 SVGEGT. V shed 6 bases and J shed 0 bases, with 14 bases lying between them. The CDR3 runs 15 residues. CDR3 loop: CASSPGLAYQETQYF. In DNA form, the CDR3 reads TGTGCCAGCAGCCCGGGGCTCGCGTACCAAGAGACCCAGTACTTC.

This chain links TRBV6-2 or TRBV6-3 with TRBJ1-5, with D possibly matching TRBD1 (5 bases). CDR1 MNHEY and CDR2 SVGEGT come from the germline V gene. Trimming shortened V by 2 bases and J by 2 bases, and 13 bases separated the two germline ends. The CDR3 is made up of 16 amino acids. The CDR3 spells CASSYRGGSGNQPQHF. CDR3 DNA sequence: TGTGCCAGCAGTTACCGGGGGGGAAGCGGCAATCAGCCCCAGCATTTT.

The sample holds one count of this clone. The CDR3 region is CASGRVVHTEAFF. DNA of the CDR3: TGTGCCAGCGGCCGGGTTGTCCACACTGAAGCTTTCTTT. The chain recombines TRBV6-5 with TRBJ1-1; D unresolved. This CDR3 contains 13 residues. V was clipped by 8 bases and J by 3 bases, with 13 bases between them. Germline CDR1 MNHEY, CDR2 SVGAGI.

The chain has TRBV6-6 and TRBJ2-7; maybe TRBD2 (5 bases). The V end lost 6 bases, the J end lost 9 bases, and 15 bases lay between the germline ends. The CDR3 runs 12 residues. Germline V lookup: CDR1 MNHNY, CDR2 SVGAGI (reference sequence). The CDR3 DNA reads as TGTGCCAGCAGCCCTAGCAGGACCGGGCAGTACTTC. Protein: CASSPSRTGQYF.

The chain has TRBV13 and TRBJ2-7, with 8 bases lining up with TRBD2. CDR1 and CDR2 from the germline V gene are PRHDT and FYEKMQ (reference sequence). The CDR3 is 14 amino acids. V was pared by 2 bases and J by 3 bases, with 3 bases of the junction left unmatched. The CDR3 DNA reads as TGTGCCAGCAGCTTATCCGCGGGGGGCTACGAGCAGTACTTC. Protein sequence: CASSLSAGGYEQYF.

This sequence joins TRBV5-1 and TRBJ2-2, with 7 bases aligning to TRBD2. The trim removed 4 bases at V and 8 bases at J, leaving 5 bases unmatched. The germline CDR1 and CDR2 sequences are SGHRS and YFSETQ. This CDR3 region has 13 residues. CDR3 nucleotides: TGCGCCAGCAGCGTCCTTAGCGGGGGGGAGCTGTTTTTT. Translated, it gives CASSVLSGGELFF.

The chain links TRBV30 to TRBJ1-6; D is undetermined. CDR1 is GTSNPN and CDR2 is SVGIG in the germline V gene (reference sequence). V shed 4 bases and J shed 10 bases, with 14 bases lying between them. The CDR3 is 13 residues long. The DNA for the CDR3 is TGTGCCTGGACTGGCGGGAAGACCTCACCCCTCCACTTT. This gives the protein CAWTGGKTSPLHF. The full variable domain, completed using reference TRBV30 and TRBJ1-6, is SQTIHQWPATLVQPVGSPLSLECTVEGTSNPNLYWYRQAAGRGLQLLFYSVGIGQISSEVPQNLSASRPQDRQFILSSKKLLLSDSGFYLCAWTGGKTSPLHFGNGTRLTVT.

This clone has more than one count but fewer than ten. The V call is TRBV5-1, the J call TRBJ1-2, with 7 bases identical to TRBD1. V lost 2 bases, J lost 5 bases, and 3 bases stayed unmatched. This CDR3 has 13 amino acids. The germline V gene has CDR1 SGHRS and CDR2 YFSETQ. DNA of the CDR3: TGCGCCAGCAGCTTAGACAGGGAGTATGGCTACACCTTC. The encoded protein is CASSLDREYGYTF.

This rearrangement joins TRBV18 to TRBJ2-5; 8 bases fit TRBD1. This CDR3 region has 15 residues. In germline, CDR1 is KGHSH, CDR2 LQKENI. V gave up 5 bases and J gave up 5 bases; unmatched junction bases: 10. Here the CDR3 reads CASSAYAGGLETQYF. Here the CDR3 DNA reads TGTGCCAGCTCAGCCTATGCAGGGGGCCTGGAGACCCAGTACTTC.

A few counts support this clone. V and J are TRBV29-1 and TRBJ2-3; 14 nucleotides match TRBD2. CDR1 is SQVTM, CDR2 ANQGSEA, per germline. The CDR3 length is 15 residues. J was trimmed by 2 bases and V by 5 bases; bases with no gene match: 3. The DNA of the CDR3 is TGCAGCGTTAGACTAGCGGGAGGGCTCACAGATACGCAGTATTTT. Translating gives CSVRLAGGLTDTQYF.

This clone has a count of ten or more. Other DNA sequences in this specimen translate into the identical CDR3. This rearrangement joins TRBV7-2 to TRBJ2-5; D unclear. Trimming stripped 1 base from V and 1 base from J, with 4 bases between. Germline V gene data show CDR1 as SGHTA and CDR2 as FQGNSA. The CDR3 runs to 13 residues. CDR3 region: CASSLVIQETQYF. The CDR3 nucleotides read TGTGCCAGCAGCTTAGTGATCCAAGAGACCCAGTACTTC.

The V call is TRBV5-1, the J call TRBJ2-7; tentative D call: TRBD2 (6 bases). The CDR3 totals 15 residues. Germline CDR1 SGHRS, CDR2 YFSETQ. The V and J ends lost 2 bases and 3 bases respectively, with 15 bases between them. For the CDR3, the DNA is TGCGCCAGCAGCTTAGTCCGGGACTCCTACTACGAGCAGTACTTC. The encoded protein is CASSLVRDSYYEQYF.

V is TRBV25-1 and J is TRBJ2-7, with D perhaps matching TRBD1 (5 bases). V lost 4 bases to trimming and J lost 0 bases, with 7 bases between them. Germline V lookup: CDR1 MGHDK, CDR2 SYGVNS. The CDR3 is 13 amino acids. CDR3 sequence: CASSAGLSYEQYF. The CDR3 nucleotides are TGTGCCAGCAGTGCAGGGCTCTCCTACGAGCAGTACTTC.

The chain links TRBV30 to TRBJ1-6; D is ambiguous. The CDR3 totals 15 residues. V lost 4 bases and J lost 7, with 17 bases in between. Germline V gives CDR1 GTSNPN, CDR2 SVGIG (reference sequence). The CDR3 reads CAWTEHGRVNSPLHF. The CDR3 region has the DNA TGTGCCTGGACTGAGCACGGGCGTGTGAATTCACCCCTCCACTTT.

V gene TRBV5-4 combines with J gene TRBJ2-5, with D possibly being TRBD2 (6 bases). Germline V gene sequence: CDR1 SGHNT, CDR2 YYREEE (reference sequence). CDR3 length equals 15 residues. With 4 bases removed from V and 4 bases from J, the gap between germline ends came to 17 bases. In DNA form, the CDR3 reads TGTGCCAGCAGCACCACTAACCAGGGACTAGAGACCCAGTACTTC. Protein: CASSTTNQGLETQYF.

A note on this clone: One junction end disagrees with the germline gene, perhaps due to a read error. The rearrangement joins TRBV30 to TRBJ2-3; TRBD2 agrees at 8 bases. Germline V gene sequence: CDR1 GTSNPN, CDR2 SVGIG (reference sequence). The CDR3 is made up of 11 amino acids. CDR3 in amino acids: CAWRGGGPLNF. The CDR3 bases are TGTGCCTGGCGGGGGGGAGGGCCCCTCAATTTT.

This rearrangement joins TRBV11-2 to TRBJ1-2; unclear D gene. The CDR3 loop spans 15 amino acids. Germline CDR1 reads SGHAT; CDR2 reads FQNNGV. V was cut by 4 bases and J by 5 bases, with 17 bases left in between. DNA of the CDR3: TGTGCCAGCAGCTGGGGAAACACGGGTTTTTATGGCTACACCTTC. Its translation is CASSWGNTGFYGYTF.

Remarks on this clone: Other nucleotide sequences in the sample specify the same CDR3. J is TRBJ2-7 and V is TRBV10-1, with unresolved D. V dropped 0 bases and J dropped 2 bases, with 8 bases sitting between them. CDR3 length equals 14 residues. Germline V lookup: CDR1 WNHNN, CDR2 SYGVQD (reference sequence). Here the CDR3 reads CASSESGRTYEQYF. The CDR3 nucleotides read TGCGCCAGCAGTGAGTCCGGACGCACCTACGAGCAGTACTTC.